The following is a T cell receptor beta chain sequence with its context. Clones were sequenced by immunoSEQ multiplex PCR, and TCRdb holds only the in-frame ones, with some missing. The data show about 470,000 clones, 70% to 80% seen once. The data derive from a study of shared clonotypes between healthy human individuals. Germline CDR1 reads SGHNT; CDR2 reads YENEEA. Trimming left V 1 base short and J 4 bases short, with 13 bases between. CDR3 size: 15 residues. The donor population consisted of healthy HIV-negative adults with no recent acute infections or vaccinations. This receptor was taken from a woman aged 40 to 50 in good health. Some clones in this sample may be carry-over from other donors' samples. The J gene is TRBJ2-5, the V gene TRBV11-3, with D perhaps TRBD2 (5 bases). What was sequenced was PBMCs. The CDR3 sequence is CASSLGGEAGETQYF. Written as DNA, the CDR3 is TGTGCCAGCAGCTTAGGAGGCGAGGCGGGAGAGACCCAGTACTTC.